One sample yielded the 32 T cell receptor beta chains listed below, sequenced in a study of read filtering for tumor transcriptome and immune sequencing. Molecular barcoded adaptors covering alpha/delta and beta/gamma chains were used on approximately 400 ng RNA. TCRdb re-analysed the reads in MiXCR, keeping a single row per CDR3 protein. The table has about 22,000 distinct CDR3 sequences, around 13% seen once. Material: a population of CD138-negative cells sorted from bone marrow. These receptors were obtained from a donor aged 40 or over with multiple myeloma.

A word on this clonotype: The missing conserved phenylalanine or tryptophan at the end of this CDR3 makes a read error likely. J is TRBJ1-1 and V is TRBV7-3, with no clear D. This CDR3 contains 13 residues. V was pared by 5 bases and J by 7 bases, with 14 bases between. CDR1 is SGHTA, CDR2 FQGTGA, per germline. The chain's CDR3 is CASSATLDSEAFS. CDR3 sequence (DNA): TGTGCCAGCAGCGCTACTTTGGATAGTGAAGCTTTCTCT.

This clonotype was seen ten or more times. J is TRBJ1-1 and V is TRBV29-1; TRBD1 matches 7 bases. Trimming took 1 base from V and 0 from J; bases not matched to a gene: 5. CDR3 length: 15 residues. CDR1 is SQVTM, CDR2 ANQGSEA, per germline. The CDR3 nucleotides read TGCAGCGTTGAAGGTAAAGGGACAGTGAACACTGAAGCTTTCTTT. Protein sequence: CSVEGKGTVNTEAFF. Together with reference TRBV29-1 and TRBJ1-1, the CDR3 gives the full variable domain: SAVISQKPSRDICQRGTSLTIQCQVDSQVTMMFWYRQQPGQSLTLIATANQGSEATYESGFVIDKFPISRPNLTFSTLTVSNMSPEDSSIYLCSVEGKGTVNTEAFFGQGTRLTVV.

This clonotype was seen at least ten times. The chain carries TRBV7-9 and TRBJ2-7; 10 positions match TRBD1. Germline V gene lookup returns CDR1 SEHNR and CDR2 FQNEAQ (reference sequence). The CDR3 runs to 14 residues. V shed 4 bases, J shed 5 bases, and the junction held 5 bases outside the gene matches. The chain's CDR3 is CASSSWDRGDEQYF. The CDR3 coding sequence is TGTGCCAGCAGCTCGTGGGACAGGGGCGACGAGCAGTACTTC.

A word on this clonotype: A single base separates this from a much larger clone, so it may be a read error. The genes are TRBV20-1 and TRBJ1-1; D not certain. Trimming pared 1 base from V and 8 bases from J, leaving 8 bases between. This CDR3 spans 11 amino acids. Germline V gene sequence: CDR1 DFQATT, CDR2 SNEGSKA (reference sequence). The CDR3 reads CSARVYLEAFF. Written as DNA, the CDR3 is TGCAGTGCTAGAGTTTATTTGGAAGCTTTCTTT.

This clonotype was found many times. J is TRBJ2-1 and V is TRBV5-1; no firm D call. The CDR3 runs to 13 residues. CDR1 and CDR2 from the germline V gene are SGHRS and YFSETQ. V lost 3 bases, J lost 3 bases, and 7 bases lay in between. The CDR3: CASSSDIYNEQFF. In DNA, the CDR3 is TGCGCCAGCAGCTCCGACATCTACAATGAGCAGTTCTTC.

CDR3 DNA: TGTGCCAGCAGCCGGGGGGCGATCAGGGGCAATGAGCAGTTCTTC. Its translation: CASSRGAIRGNEQFF. V usage is TRBV7-2 and J usage is TRBJ2-1; D might be TRBD2 (7 bases). The CDR3 covers 15 residues. Germline values: CDR1 SGHTA, CDR2 FQGNSA. Trimming stripped 5 bases from V and 6 bases from J, with 17 bases between.

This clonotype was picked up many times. The CDR3 protein is CASSLAARRRLGANVLTF. DNA of the CDR3: TGCGCCAGCAGCTTGGCCGCCAGAAGGAGGTTGGGGGCCAACGTCCTGACTTTC. V usage is TRBV5-1 and J usage is TRBJ2-6, with D possibly being TRBD2 (5 bases). V shed 0 bases and J shed 4 bases, with 17 bases lying between them. The germline gives CDR1 SGHRS, CDR2 YFSETQ. The length of the CDR3 is 18 residues.

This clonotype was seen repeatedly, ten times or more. The CDR3, as DNA: TGTGCCAGCAGCTCCTCCCCACAAGCTAACTATGGCTACACCTTC. Its protein product is CASSSSPQANYGYTF. The rearrangement links TRBV7-2 to TRBJ1-2; no reliable D call. The CDR3 sequence is 15 residues long. Germline CDR1 SGHTA, CDR2 FQGNSA. V was pared by 4 bases and J by 0 bases, with 12 bases between.

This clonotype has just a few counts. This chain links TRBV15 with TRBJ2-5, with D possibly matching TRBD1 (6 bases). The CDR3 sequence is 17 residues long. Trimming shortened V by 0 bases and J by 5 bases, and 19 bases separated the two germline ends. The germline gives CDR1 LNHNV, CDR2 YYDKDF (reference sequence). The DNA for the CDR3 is TGTGCCACCAGCAGAGATCTACGGGAAGGGGGTTCGGAGACCCAGTACTTC. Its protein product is CATSRDLREGGSETQYF.

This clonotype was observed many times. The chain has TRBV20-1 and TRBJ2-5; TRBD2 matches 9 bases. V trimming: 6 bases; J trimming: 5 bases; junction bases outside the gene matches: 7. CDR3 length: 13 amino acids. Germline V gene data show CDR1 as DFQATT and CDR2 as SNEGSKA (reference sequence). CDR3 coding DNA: TGCAGTGCCGGAGCGGGAGGAGGGGAGACCCAGTACTTC. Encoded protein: CSAGAGGGETQYF.

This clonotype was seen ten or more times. In nucleotides, the CDR3 is TGTGCCAGCAGCCCCCACCCTAGCGGGAGTAATGAGCAGTTCTTC. Translation gives CASSPHPSGSNEQFF. The rearrangement uses TRBV7-6 and TRBJ2-1; 10 nucleotides agree with TRBD2. CDR3 size: 15 residues. Losses at the gene ends were 5 bases for V and 7 bases for J; bases not matched to a gene: 8. The germline V gene has CDR1 SGHVS and CDR2 FNYEAQ.

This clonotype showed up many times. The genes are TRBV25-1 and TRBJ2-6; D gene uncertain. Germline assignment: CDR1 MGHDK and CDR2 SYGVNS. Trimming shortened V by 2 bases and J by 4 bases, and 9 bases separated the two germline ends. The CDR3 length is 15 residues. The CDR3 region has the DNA TGTGCCAGCAGTGAAGGTGGGCGAGGGGCCAACGTCCTGACTTTC. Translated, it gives CASSEGGRGANVLTF.

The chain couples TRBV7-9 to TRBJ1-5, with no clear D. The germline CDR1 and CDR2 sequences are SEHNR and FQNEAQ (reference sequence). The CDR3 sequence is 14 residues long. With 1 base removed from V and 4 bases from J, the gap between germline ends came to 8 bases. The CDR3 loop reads CASSLGGQNQPQHF. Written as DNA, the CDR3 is TGTGCCAGCAGCTTAGGTGGTCAGAATCAGCCCCAGCATTTT.

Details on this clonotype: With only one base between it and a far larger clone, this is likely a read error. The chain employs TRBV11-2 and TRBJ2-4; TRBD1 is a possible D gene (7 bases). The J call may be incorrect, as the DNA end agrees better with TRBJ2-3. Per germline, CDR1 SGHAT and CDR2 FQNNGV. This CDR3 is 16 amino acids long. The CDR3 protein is CASSWGGDSSIDTQYF. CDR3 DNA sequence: TGTGCCAGCAGCTGGGGCGGGGACAGCAGCATAGATACGCAGTATTTT.

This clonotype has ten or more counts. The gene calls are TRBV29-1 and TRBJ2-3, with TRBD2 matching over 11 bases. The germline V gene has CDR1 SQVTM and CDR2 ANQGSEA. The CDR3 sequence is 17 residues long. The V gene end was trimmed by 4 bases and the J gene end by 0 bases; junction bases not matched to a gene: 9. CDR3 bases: TGCAGCGTTGCCCCTAGCGGGAGGCTATTGAGCACAGATACGCAGTATTTT. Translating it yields CSVAPSGRLLSTDTQYF.

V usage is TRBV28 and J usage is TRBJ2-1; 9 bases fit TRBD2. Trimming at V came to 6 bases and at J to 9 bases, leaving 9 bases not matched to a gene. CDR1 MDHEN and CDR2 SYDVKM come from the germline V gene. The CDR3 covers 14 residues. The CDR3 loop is CASRNSGRHGEQFF. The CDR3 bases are TGTGCCAGCAGGAATAGCGGGAGACACGGTGAGCAGTTCTTC.

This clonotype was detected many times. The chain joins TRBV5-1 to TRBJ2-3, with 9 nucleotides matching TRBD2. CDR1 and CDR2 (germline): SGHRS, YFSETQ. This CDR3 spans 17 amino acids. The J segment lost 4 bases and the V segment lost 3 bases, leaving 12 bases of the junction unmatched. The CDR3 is CASSYGTSTFSADTQYF. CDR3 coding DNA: TGCGCCAGCAGCTACGGGACTAGCACTTTTAGCGCAGATACGCAGTATTTT.

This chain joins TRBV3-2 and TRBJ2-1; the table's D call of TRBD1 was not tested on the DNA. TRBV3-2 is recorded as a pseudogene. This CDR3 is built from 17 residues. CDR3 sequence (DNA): TGTACCAGCAGCCAAGATTTCAGGACAGCAAGCGACAATGAGCAGTTCTTC. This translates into CTSSQDFRTASDNEQFF.

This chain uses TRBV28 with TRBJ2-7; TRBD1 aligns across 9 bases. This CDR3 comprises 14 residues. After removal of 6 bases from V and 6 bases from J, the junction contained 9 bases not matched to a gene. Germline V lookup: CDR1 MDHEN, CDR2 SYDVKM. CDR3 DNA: TGTGCCAGCAGCCGAGGACAGGGGACGGGCGAGCAGTACTTC. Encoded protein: CASSRGQGTGEQYF.

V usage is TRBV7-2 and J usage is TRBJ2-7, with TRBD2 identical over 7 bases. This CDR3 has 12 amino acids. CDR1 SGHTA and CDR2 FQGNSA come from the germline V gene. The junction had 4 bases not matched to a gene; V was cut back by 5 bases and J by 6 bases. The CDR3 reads CASSEAGTEQYF. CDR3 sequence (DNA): TGTGCCAGCAGCGAAGCGGGGACCGAGCAGTACTTC.

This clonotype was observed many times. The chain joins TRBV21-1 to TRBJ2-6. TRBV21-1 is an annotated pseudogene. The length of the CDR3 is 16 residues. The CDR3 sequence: CASSNLINSGANVLTF. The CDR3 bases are TGTGCCAGCAGCAACTTAATAAACTCTGGGGCCAACGTCCTGACTTTC.

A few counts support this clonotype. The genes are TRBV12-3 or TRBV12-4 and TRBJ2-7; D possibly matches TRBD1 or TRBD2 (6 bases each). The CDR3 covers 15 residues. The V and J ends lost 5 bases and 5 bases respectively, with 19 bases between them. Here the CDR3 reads CASSPTGGRVHEQYF. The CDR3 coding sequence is TGTGCCAGCAGTCCAACCGGGGGCCGTGTCCACGAGCAGTACTTC.

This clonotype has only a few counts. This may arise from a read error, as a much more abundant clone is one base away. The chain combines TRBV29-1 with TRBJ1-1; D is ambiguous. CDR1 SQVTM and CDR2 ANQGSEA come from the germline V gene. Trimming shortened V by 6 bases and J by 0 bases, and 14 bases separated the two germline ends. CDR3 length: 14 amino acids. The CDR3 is CSVRGRSLNTEAFF. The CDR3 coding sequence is TGCAGCGTGAGAGGGAGGAGTCTGAACACTGAAGCTTTCTTT. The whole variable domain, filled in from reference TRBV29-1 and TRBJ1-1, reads SAVISQKPSRDICQRGTSLTIQCQVDSQVTMMFWYRQQPGQSLTLIATANQGSEATYESGFVIDKFPISRPNLTFSTLTVSNMSPEDSSIYLCSVRGRSLNTEAFFGQGTRLTVV.

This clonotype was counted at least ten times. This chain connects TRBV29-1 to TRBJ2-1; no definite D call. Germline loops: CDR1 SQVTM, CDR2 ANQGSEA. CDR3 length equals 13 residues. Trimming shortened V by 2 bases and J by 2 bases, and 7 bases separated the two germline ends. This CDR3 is CSVEITTYNEQFF. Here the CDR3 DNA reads TGCAGCGTTGAAATTACGACCTACAATGAGCAGTTCTTC.

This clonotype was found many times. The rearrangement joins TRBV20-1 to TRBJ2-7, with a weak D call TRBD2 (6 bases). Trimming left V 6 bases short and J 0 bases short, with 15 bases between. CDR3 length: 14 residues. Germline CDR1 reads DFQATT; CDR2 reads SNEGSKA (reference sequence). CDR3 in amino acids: CSAGTPNSSYEQYF. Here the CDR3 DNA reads TGCAGTGCGGGGACTCCTAATAGCTCCTACGAGCAGTACTTC.

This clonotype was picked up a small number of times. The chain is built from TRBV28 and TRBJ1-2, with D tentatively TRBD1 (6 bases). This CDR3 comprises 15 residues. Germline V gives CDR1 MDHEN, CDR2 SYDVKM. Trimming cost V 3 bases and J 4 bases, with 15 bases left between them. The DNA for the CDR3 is TGTGCCAGCAGTTTCTCGACAGGAGCTACCTATGGCTACACCTTC. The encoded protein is CASSFSTGATYGYTF.

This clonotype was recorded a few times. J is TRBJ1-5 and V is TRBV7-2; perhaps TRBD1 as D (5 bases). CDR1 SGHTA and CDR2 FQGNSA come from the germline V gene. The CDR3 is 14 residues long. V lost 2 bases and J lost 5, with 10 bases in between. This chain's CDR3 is CASSLYWGDQPQHF. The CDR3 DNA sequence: TGTGCCAGCAGCTTATACTGGGGGGATCAGCCCCAGCATTTT.

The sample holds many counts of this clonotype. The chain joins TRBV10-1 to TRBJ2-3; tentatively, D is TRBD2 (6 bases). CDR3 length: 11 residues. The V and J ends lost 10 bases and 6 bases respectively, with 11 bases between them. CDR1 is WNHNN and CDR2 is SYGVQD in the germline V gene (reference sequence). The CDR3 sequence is CATKSGDTQYF. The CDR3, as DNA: TGCGCCACCAAGAGCGGGGATACGCAGTATTTT.

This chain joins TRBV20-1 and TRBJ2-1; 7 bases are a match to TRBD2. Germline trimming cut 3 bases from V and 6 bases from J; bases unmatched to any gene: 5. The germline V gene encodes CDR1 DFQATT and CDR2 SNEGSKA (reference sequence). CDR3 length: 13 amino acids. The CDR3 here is CSASWDYLNEQFF. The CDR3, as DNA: TGCAGTGCTAGCTGGGACTATCTCAATGAGCAGTTCTTC.

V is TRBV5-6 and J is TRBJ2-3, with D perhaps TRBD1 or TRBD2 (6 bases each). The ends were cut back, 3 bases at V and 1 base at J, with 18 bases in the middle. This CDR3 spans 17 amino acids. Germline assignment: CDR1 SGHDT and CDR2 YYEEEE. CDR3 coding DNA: TGTGCCAGCAGCTGGAGCGGAGAAAGGGGGGGCACAGATACGCAGTATTTT. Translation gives CASSWSGERGGTDTQYF.

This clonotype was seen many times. The CDR3 region is CASISGESSYEQYF. In DNA form, the CDR3 reads TGTGCCAGCATCAGCGGCGAAAGCTCCTACGAGCAGTACTTC. V usage is TRBV27 and J usage is TRBJ2-7, with TRBD2 as a possible D gene (5 bases). Trimming stripped 7 bases from V and 0 bases from J, with 13 bases between. Germline V gene sequence: CDR1 MNHEY, CDR2 SMNVEV (reference sequence). This CDR3 region has 14 residues.

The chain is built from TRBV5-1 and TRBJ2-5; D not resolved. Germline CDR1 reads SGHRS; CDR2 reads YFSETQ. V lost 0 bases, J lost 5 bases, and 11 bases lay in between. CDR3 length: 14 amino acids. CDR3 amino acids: CASSLGGTWETQYF. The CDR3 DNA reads TGCGCCAGCAGCTTGGGCGGAACTTGGGAGACCCAGTACTTC.